A selection of T cell receptor beta chains follows, all from one sample in a study of T cell responses to AZD1222 COVID-19 vaccine. Produced via immunoSEQ multiplex PCR; TCRdb's table is partial and in-frame only. The sample lists some 84,000 clones, over 80% occurring once. The source was peripheral blood, collected on day 0 of AZD1222 vaccination. The receptor source for this set is an adult in good health. Each CDR3 is given with its conserved first and last residue. A D gene is named only where the DNA matches it firmly. The size field is filled for only some rows; it gives once, few, many or a size class.

D gene	V gene	clone size	J gene	CDR3 protein	CDR3 DNA
TRBD1	TRBV27	-	TRBJ1-5	CASSSQGRSQPQHF	TGTGCCAGCAGTTCACAGGGGAGGAGCCAGCCCCAGCATTTT
-	TRBV5-1	once	TRBJ1-4	CASSPGRGEKLFF	TGCGCCAGCAGCCCGGGGAGGGGGGAAAAACTGTTTTTT
-	TRBV7-3	-	TRBJ2-7	CASSPQGAALYEQYF	TGTGCCAGCAGCCCCCAGGGAGCGGCACTTTACGAGCAGTACTTC
TRBD1	TRBV3-1/TRBV3-2	-	TRBJ1-2	CASSQRTGANYGYTF	TGTGCCAGCAGCCAACGGACAGGGGCTAACTATGGCTACACCTTC
-	TRBV28	once	TRBJ1-1	CASSLWNTEAFF	TGTGCCAGCAGTTTGTGGAACACTGAAGCTTTCTTT
-	TRBV28	-	TRBJ1-2	CASSFQEVYGYTF	TGTGCCAGCAGTTTTCAGGAGGTTTATGGCTACACCTTC
-	TRBV7-6	-	TRBJ2-7	CASSLARSPLYEQYF	TGTGCCAGCAGCTTAGCTAGGTCCCCTCTCTACGAGCAGTACTTC
-	TRBV5-4	-	TRBJ2-1	CASSLAPGTPFF	TGTGCCAGCAGCTTGGCCCCCGGGACCCCCTTCTTC
-	TRBV7-6	-	TRBJ1-3	CASSLNPADSGNTIYF	TGTGCCAGCAGCTTAAACCCCGCTGACTCTGGAAACACCATATATTTT
TRBD1	TRBV24-1	-	TRBJ1-2	CATDEGTGVRHYGYTF	TGTGCCACCGACGAAGGGACAGGGGTTCGTCACTATGGCTACACCTTC
TRBD1	TRBV7-3	-	TRBJ1-1	CASSLEQGGTEAFF	TGTGCCAGCAGCTTAGAACAGGGGGGAACTGAAGCTTTCTTT
TRBD1	TRBV7-9	-	TRBJ2-1	CASSLGTGGEQFF	TGTGCCAGCAGCTTAGGGACAGGAGGTGAGCAGTTCTTC
-	TRBV5-1	few	TRBJ1-1	CASSEPMNTEAFF	TGCGCCAGCAGCGAACCAATGAACACTGAAGCTTTCTTT
-	TRBV7-9	-	TRBJ1-2	CASSWETANRFGYTF	TGTGCCAGCAGCTGGGAGACAGCCAACAGGTTTGGCTACACCTTC
-	TRBV27	-	TRBJ2-2	CASSLQGLGTGELFF	TGTGCCAGCAGCCTTCAGGGGTTGGGCACCGGGGAGCTGTTTTTT
-	TRBV7-9	few	TRBJ1-2	CASSVPSGGYTF	TGTGCCAGCAGCGTCCCCTCGGGTGGCTACACCTTC
-	TRBV28	-	TRBJ2-2	CASSFPRWRNTGELFF	TGTGCCAGCAGTTTCCCACGGTGGAGGAACACCGGGGAGCTGTTTTTT
-	TRBV5-8	-	TRBJ1-6	CASSYRDTYSPLHF	TGTGCCAGCAGCTACAGGGACACTTATTCACCCCTCCACTTT
TRBD2	TRBV19	-	TRBJ2-1	CASSITGLAGRDEQFF	TGTGCCAGTAGTATAACCGGACTAGCGGGACGGGATGAGCAGTTCTTC
-	TRBV28	-	TRBJ1-1	CASSYGQGATEAFF	TGTGCCAGCAGTTACGGGCAGGGAGCCACTGAAGCTTTCTTT
-	TRBV11-3	-	TRBJ1-1	CASSLYRDTEAFF	TGTGCCAGCAGCTTATACAGGGACACTGAAGCTTTCTTT
TRBD1	TRBV7-8	-	TRBJ1-2	CASSLEAGQTNYGYTF	TGTGCCAGCAGCTTAGAGGCGGGACAGACTAACTATGGCTACACCTTC
-	TRBV5-6	-	TRBJ2-5	CASSLLGRPEETQYF	TGTGCCAGCAGCTTGTTAGGCAGGCCTGAGGAGACCCAGTACTTC
TRBD1	TRBV5-6	-	TRBJ2-3	CASSSPGQDTDTQYF	TGTGCCAGCAGCTCACCGGGACAGGACACAGATACGCAGTATTTT
TRBD1	TRBV7-6	-	TRBJ1-1	CASSVGTATEAFF	TGTGCCAGCAGCGTAGGGACAGCCACTGAAGCTTTCTTT
-	TRBV7-8	-	TRBJ1-6	CASSPGAVRDTFNSPLHF	TGTGCCAGCAGCCCTGGGGCGGTTCGGGACACATTTAATTCACCCCTCCACTTT
-	TRBV5-5	-	TRBJ1-4	CASSLGSGEKLFF	TGTGCCAGCAGCTTGGGATCGGGGGAAAAACTGTTTTTT
-	TRBV6-5	-	TRBJ1-1	CASGWTLTTAEAFF	TGTGCCAGCGGGTGGACCTTAACCACCGCTGAAGCTTTCTTT
-	TRBV9	once	TRBJ2-1	CASSVARAEVNEQFF	TGTGCCAGCAGCGTAGCTAGGGCGGAAGTAAATGAGCAGTTCTTC
TRBD1	TRBV19	-	TRBJ2-7	CASSGPQGGEQYF	TGTGCCAGTAGTGGACCACAGGGGGGCGAGCAGTACTTC
TRBD2	TRBV24-1	-	TRBJ2-1	CATSDSGAGGYNEQFF	TGTGCCACCAGTGATTCAGGAGCGGGGGGATACAATGAGCAGTTCTTC
TRBD2	TRBV14	-	TRBJ2-1	CASSRYPSGRGNEQFF	TGTGCCAGCAGCCGATACCCTAGCGGGAGGGGGAATGAGCAGTTCTTC
-	TRBV11-1	-	TRBJ1-2	CASSPSGRPSF	TGTGCCAGCAGCCCCAGCGGTCGACCTTCCTTC
-	TRBV5-6	-	TRBJ1-4	CASSLVFGEKLFF	TGTGCCAGCAGCTTGGTTTTCGGGGAAAAACTGTTTTTT
-	TRBV11-1	-	TRBJ1-5	CASSSGQINQPQHF	TGTGCCAGCAGCTCCGGACAGATCAATCAGCCCCAGCATTTT
-	TRBV28	-	TRBJ1-5	CASSLVGGDQPQHF	TGTGCCAGCAGTTTGGTCGGGGGGGATCAGCCCCAGCATTTT
TRBD2	TRBV5-4	-	TRBJ2-1	CASSLAGTSLLHEQFF	TGTGCCAGCAGCTTGGCCGGGACTAGTCTGCTTCATGAGCAGTTCTTC